In this sample, the clone carrying this T cell receptor (beta chain) turned up many times. The use of a sample-barcoded 5' primer and a J-beta primer mix characterized a second PCR of 7 to 11 cycles. TCRdb re-called the 5' RACE reads through MiXCR, storing one row per CDR3 protein. The repertoire includes about 930,000 distinct CDR3 sequences, almost 30% of them detected once, and 10% sits in the top ten. These data originate in a study of blood T cells in healthy people across ages. Germline V lookup: CDR1 MNHEY, CDR2 SMNVEV (reference sequence). Trimming stripped 3 bases from V and 0 bases from J, with 5 bases between. CDR3 length equals 13 residues. The same data also went into a second study, on T cells of mothers and their children. As that study records: The extracted RNA was employed in its entirety for cDNA synthesis, at roughly 1.6 ug per 15 ul.

The TCR originated in a woman in her 40s in good health. Source material: blood. The chain is built from TRBV27 and TRBJ1-2; D remains ambiguous. Written as DNA, the CDR3 is TGTGCCAGCAGTTTCTCCACTAACTATGGCTACACCTTC. It yields the protein CASSFSTNYGYTF.